These 10 T cell receptor beta chains share one sample of origin, sequenced in a study of cytomegalovirus exposure and HLA in healthy donors. The PCR employed 60 Vbeta primers together with 13 Jbeta primers. Data came from immunoSEQ multiplex PCR; TCRdb stores just in-frame clones and leaves some out. The sample has under 200,000 clones, roughly 80% seen once. The specimen sequenced was PBMCs. The origin of the receptors is a young man in good health and CMV-seronegative.

The sample holds many counts of this clone. This sequence joins TRBV6-1 and TRBJ2-3, with D perhaps matching TRBD2 (6 bases). The CDR3 sequence is 14 residues long. Trimming stripped 1 base from V and 2 bases from J, with 7 bases between. Germline loops: CDR1 MNHNS, CDR2 SASEGT. The CDR3 DNA sequence: TGTGCCAGCAGTGAAGGACTAGACACAGATACGCAGTATTTT. Its protein is CASSEGLDTDTQYF.

The genes are TRBV6-5 and TRBJ1-5, with a weak D call TRBD1 (6 bases). Per germline, CDR1 MNHEY and CDR2 SVGAGI. The CDR3 sequence is 15 residues long. V lost 0 bases to trimming and J lost 7 bases, with 13 bases between them. CDR3 bases: TGTGCCAGCAGTTACTCCTCGGGGGGACACCAGCCCCAGCATTTT. It yields the protein CASSYSSGGHQPQHF.

This chain connects TRBV30 to TRBJ2-1; possible D gene TRBD2, 6 bases. This CDR3 contains 13 residues. V lost 2 bases, J lost 9 bases, and 14 bases lay in between. The germline CDR1 and CDR2 sequences are GTSNPN and SVGIG (reference sequence). CDR3: CAWSRRDGIEQFF. The CDR3 DNA reads as TGTGCCTGGAGTCGGCGGGATGGAATTGAGCAGTTCTTC.

The chain carries TRBV5-1 and TRBJ2-3; 10 bases align to TRBD2. The CDR3 runs 17 residues. The J segment lost 1 base and the V segment lost 4 bases, leaving 9 bases of the junction unmatched. CDR1 SGHRS and CDR2 YFSETQ come from the germline V gene. CDR3 residues: CASSDPGTSVRTDTQYF. For the CDR3, the DNA is TGCGCCAGCAGCGATCCCGGGACTAGCGTTCGCACAGATACGCAGTATTTT.

The chain combines TRBV5-1 with TRBJ1-4; 8 nucleotides match TRBD1. V shed 4 bases and J 6 bases; nucleotides not matched to a gene: 8. CDR3 length: 15 amino acids. Germline V lookup: CDR1 SGHRS, CDR2 YFSETQ. This CDR3 is CASSAIQGEYEKLFF. The CDR3 DNA follows: TGCGCCAGCAGCGCGATACAGGGGGAATATGAAAAACTGTTTTTT.

The J gene is TRBJ2-7, the V gene TRBV28, with D perhaps TRBD1 (5 bases). V was pared by 6 bases and J by 2 bases, with 14 bases between. The V gene's germline CDR1 is MDHEN and CDR2 SYDVKM. This CDR3 comprises 14 residues. CDR3 sequence: CASRTQGSPYEQYF. CDR3 sequence (DNA): TGTGCCAGCAGAACGCAGGGAAGCCCCTACGAGCAGTACTTC.

This clone occurred a few times. This chain connects TRBV4-3 to TRBJ2-7, with D tentatively TRBD1 (5 bases). CDR1 is LGHNA and CDR2 is YSLEER in the germline V gene. The ends were cut back, 1 base at V and 2 bases at J, with 6 bases in the middle. The CDR3 is made up of 13 amino acids. CDR3 nucleotide sequence: TGCGCCAGCAGCCAAGGGGGCCCCTACGAGCAGTACTTC. This codes for CASSQGGPYEQYF.

This rearrangement joins TRBV18 to TRBJ1-1; D is ambiguous. The CDR3 runs 14 residues. From germline, CDR1 is KGHSH and CDR2 LQKENI. Deletions cut 0 bases from V and 0 bases from J, with 5 bases between. CDR3 loop: CASSPPQMNTEAFF. Here the CDR3 DNA reads TGTGCCAGCTCACCACCCCAGATGAACACTGAAGCTTTCTTT.

For the CDR3, the DNA is TGTGCCAGCAGCTTTAAGGAGAGAACCACAGATACGCAGTATTTT. It specifies CASSFKERTTDTQYF. This sequence joins TRBV7-9 and TRBJ2-3; D is ambiguous. The CDR3 is 15 residues long. Trimming took off 3 bases at V and 2 bases at J, with 12 bases between the two ends. Germline loops: CDR1 SEHNR, CDR2 FQNEAQ (reference sequence). The whole variable domain, filled in from reference TRBV7-9 and TRBJ2-3, reads DTGVSQNPRHKITKRGQNVTFRCDPISEHNRLYWYRQTLGQGPEFLTYFQNEAQLEKSRLLSDRFSAERPKGSFSTLEIQRTEQGDSAMYLCASSFKERTTDTQYFGPGTRLTVL.

CDR3 sequence reads: CASSGTGVRETQYF. CDR3 sequence (DNA): TGTGCCAGTAGTGGGACAGGGGTTCGGGAGACCCAGTACTTC. The J gene is TRBJ2-5, the V gene TRBV19; TRBD1 matches 10 bases. The CDR3 sequence is 14 residues long. The germline CDR1 and CDR2 sequences are LNHDA and SQIVND (reference sequence). V gave up 5 bases and J gave up 5 bases; unmatched junction bases: 5. The full variable domain, its missing parts supplied by reference TRBV19 and TRBJ2-5, is DGGITQSPKYLFRKEGQNVTLSCEQNLNHDAMYWYRQDPGQGLRLIYYSQIVNDFQKGDIAEGYSVSREKKESFPLTVTSAQKNPTAFYLCASSGTGVRETQYFGPGTRLLVL.